The table lists the clone carrying this T cell receptor (beta chain) with a few counts. Its target is unknown. These data originate in a study of response to subunit inactivated influenza vaccine. Broader study findings: It was the authors' suggestion that each seasonal influenza vaccination recruits few new T cells.

MiXCR, applied by TCRdb to the RT-PCR reads, yields one record per CDR3 protein. Of 400,000 to 550,000 distinct CDR3 sequences detected, about 25% appear once; the ten largest clones hold approximately 2%. This TCR was recovered from a man aged 45 to 65 who received an inactivated influenza vaccine. Material: CD4+ T cells sorted from PBMCs, obtained about 5 days after vaccination.

The CDR3 sequence is CASSIPGQVDTGELFF. CDR3 coding DNA: TGTGCCAGTAGTATCCCGGGACAGGTCGACACCGGGGAGCTGTTTTTT. The chain employs TRBV19 and TRBJ2-2; 8 nucleotides agree with TRBD1. Germline CDR1 and CDR2: LNHDA and SQIVND (reference sequence). The CDR3 is 16 residues long. V shed 3 bases, J shed 3 bases, and the junction held 6 bases outside the gene matches. Looking up the rest from reference TRBV19 and TRBJ2-2 gives the full variable domain: DGGITQSPKYLFRKEGQNVTLSCEQNLNHDAMYWYRQDPGQGLRLIYYSQIVNDFQKGDIAEGYSVSREKKESFPLTVTSAQKNPTAFYLCASSIPGQVDTGELFFGEGSRLTVL.